The entry below describes one T cell receptor beta chain. The target antigen is unknown. These data come from a study of metastatic and nonmetastatic thyroid tumors. Study overall: A comparison of repertoires was made across blood and tumor or nodule tissue from malignant and benign thyroid patients. Study-wide results and limits: In both blood and tumor samples, TCR beta diversity was reported significantly higher for malignant than benign nodules.

The CDR3 runs to 15 residues. Germline V gene sequence: CDR1 SNHLY, CDR2 FYNNEI. V was trimmed by 3 bases and J by 6 bases, leaving 18 bases between them. TCRdb re-analyzed the PCR reads using MiXCR. The sample includes roughly 28,000 clones, about 15% seen only once; the top ten take 4% to 5.5%. The entire patient cohort was treatment-naive prior to thyroid surgery. The rearrangement links TRBV2 to TRBJ2-7; D is undetermined. Sample: blood. The clonotype originates from a female donor with papillary thyroid cancer or a benign thyroid nodule (not recorded which). Some clones in this sample may be carry-over from other donors' samples. CDR3 protein: CASSDGRVLPGEQYF. The CDR3 coding sequence is TGTGCCAGCAGTGACGGAAGGGTCCTCCCGGGCGAGCAGTACTTC.